The rows below give T cell receptor beta chains drawn from one sample of a study of PD-1 blockade in mismatch repair-deficient tumors. Only in-frame clones appear in the TCRdb table, and some are missing; sequencing was by immunoSEQ multiplex PCR. Here the sample spans about 67,000 clones, approximately 80% being singletons. The source material was peripheral blood, sampled 2 weeks after starting pembrolizumab. The source is an adult with mismatch repair-deficient cancer. Both conserved end residues are part of each CDR3. The order of the fields is clone size, D gene, J gene, V gene, CDR3 DNA, CDR3 protein. The D gene is left open where the match is weak. Size tells how often a clone was seen (once, few, many) or the class of an expanded clone, and some rows leave it out.

clone size: NA
D gene: TRBD1
J gene: TRBJ2-3
V gene: TRBV10-3
CDR3 DNA: TGTGCCATCAGTGTTAGTAGGGACAGGGACCCCGCGGCAGATACGCAGTATTTT
CDR3 protein: CAISVSRDRDPAADTQYF

clone size: once
D gene: NA
J gene: TRBJ1-1
V gene: TRBV29-1
CDR3 DNA: TGCAGCGTTGAATTGGGTCCGTTGGCTTTCTTT
CDR3 protein: CSVELGPLAFF

clone size: few
D gene: TRBD1
J gene: TRBJ1-2
V gene: TRBV6-1
CDR3 DNA: TGTGCCAGCAGTACCGGACAGGGGAGTAGCTATGGCTACACCTTC
CDR3 protein: CASSTGQGSSYGYTF

clone size: NA
D gene: TRBD2
J gene: TRBJ2-3
V gene: TRBV6-1
CDR3 DNA: TGTGCCAGCAGTGACCCTGGACTAGGCGGGAATGCAGATACGCAGTATTTT
CDR3 protein: CASSDPGLGGNADTQYF

clone size: NA
D gene: NA
J gene: TRBJ1-2
V gene: TRBV7-9
CDR3 DNA: TGTGCCAGCAGCCGGGACGGTACTGGCTACACCTTC
CDR3 protein: CASSRDGTGYTF

clone size: NA
D gene: TRBD2
J gene: TRBJ2-7
V gene: TRBV7-3
CDR3 DNA: TGTGCCAGCAGCTTAGGGGCTAGCGGGAGCGGCTACGAGCAGTACTTC
CDR3 protein: CASSLGASGSGYEQYF

clone size: NA
D gene: NA
J gene: TRBJ2-7
V gene: TRBV5-6
CDR3 DNA: TGTGCCAGCAGCGGGCTGGAACGGACTACCTACGAGCAGTACTTC
CDR3 protein: CASSGLERTTYEQYF

clone size: NA
D gene: TRBD2
J gene: TRBJ2-3
V gene: TRBV11-2
CDR3 DNA: TGTGCCAGCAGCCAGACTAGCGGGATGAGCACAGATACGCAGTATTTT
CDR3 protein: CASSQTSGMSTDTQYF

clone size: NA
D gene: NA
J gene: TRBJ2-1
V gene: TRBV28
CDR3 DNA: TGTGCCAGCAGTTTGCGGGAAAGAAGGGGTGGCAATGAGCAGTTCTTC
CDR3 protein: CASSLRERRGGNEQFF

clone size: NA
D gene: NA
J gene: TRBJ2-7
V gene: TRBV5-1
CDR3 DNA: TGCGCCAGCTCGGGACAAGGCATCGACGAGCAGTACTTC
CDR3 protein: CASSGQGIDEQYF

clone size: NA
D gene: NA
J gene: TRBJ2-7
V gene: TRBV6-5
CDR3 DNA: TGTGCCAGCAGTTACACACAGGGTCTCGCCCACGAGCAGTACTTC
CDR3 protein: CASSYTQGLAHEQYF

clone size: NA
D gene: NA
J gene: TRBJ2-3
V gene: TRBV7-9
CDR3 DNA: TGTGCCAGCACCCGGAGCCATACGCAGTATTTT
CDR3 protein: CASTRSHTQYF

clone size: NA
D gene: TRBD2
J gene: TRBJ2-1
V gene: TRBV10-3
CDR3 DNA: TGTGCCATCAGCGCCTCGCTAGCGGTGCCCTACAATGAGCAGTTCTTC
CDR3 protein: CAISASLAVPYNEQFF

clone size: once
D gene: TRBD2
J gene: TRBJ2-7
V gene: TRBV12-5
CDR3 DNA: TGTGCTAGTGGTTCCCCTCCCGGGACTAGATTTACGGAGCAGTACTTC
CDR3 protein: CASGSPPGTRFTEQYF

clone size: NA
D gene: NA
J gene: TRBJ1-2
V gene: TRBV7-3
CDR3 DNA: TGTGCCAGCAGCCCCTCCGCGGGGGCCCCGGATCCCTACTATGGCTACACCTTC
CDR3 protein: CASSPSAGAPDPYYGYTF

clone size: NA
D gene: NA
J gene: TRBJ2-1
V gene: TRBV9
CDR3 DNA: TGTGCCAGCAGCGTAGCCCCTAACGGTTACAATGAGCAGTTCTTC
CDR3 protein: CASSVAPNGYNEQFF

clone size: NA
D gene: NA
J gene: TRBJ1-3
V gene: TRBV5-1
CDR3 DNA: TGCGCCAGCAGCGATAGGGCTGGTACTGGAAACACCATATATTTT
CDR3 protein: CASSDRAGTGNTIYF